This T cell receptor (beta chain) was documented in a study of shared clonotypes between healthy human individuals. Samples underwent the assay at deep level. The method was immunoSEQ multiplex PCR; TCRdb's version includes in-frame clones alone and lacks a portion of them. Here the sample spans roughly 2.1 million clones, 93% being singletons. The naive CD8 subset, CD45RO-negative cells positively selected for CCR7, excluded terminally differentiated effector memory CD45RA+ cells. Donors were healthy HIV-negative adults without recently reported acute infections or vaccinations. The CDR3 consists of 16 residues. V lost 6 bases, J lost 0 bases, and 8 bases stayed unmatched. Germline loops: CDR1 SNHLY, CDR2 FYNNEI.

The chain employs TRBV2 and TRBJ2-5; 9 bases are shared with TRBD1. This receptor was identified in a man aged 18 to 29 in good health. Some clones in this sample may be carry-over from other donors' samples. Sequenced sample: naive CD8+ T cells from PBMCs. CDR3 region: CASSGVWTGDQETQYF. The DNA of the CDR3 is TGTGCCAGCAGCGGGGTCTGGACAGGGGACCAAGAGACCCAGTACTTC.